This T cell receptor (beta chain) was retrieved from a study of blood T cell repertoires in COVID-19. Study-wide background: Sources were T cells, B-cell-depleted T cells, or PBMCs; the material itself was cDNA or gDNA.

Participants were aged roughly 18 to 95 years, lived in over 20 US areas, and enrolled virtually. The V end lost 7 bases, the J end lost 0 bases, and 7 bases lay between the germline ends. Germline assignment: CDR1 ENHRY and CDR2 SYGVKD. The CDR3 sequence is 13 residues long. The repertoire was sequenced with immunoSEQ multiplex PCR; TCRdb's copy has only in-frame clones and lacks some. The sample includes roughly 420,000 clones, 88% of them seen just once. The TCR was taken from a woman aged 25 to 39 with acute COVID-19. Sequencing used PBMCs or T cells enriched from blood (not recorded which). V usage is TRBV10-3 and J usage is TRBJ1-5; the D is unclear. The CDR3 bases are TGTGCCATCAACCAGAATAGCAATCAGCCCCAGCATTTT. It codes for CAINQNSNQPQHF.